These 16 T cell receptor beta chains share one sample of origin, sequenced in a study of metastatic and nonmetastatic thyroid tumors. Treatment of any kind had been given to no patient before thyroid surgery. TCRdb redid the clone calls on the PCR reads using MiXCR. The profile covers approximately 12,000 clones, with 25% to 30% appearing a single time and roughly 21% taken by the ten largest. The sample taken for sequencing was tumor tissue. These receptors were collected from a female donor with papillary thyroid cancer or a benign thyroid nodule (not recorded which). Some clones in this sample may be carry-over from other donors' samples.

The chain combines TRBV6-2 or TRBV6-3 with TRBJ1-2; no firm D call. The germline V and J ends were trimmed by 6 bases and 7 bases, with 21 bases remaining between them. CDR3 length: 15 amino acids. CDR1 and CDR2 from the germline V gene are MNHEY and SVGEGT. The CDR3 sequence: CASSPYAYSVFGYTF. CDR3 nucleotides: TGTGCCAGCAGCCCGTATGCGTATTCGGTCTTTGGCTACACCTTC.

Many counts were recorded for this clone. This clone may be a read error of a much larger clone one base away. The chain couples TRBV11-2 to TRBJ2-7; D remains unclear. CDR1 and CDR2 (germline): SGHAT, FQNNGV. The length of the CDR3 is 13 residues. CDR3 DNA sequence: TGTGCCGGCAGCTTAGTACGGTCCTACGAGCAGTACTTC. The encoded protein is CAGSLVRSYEQYF.

This clone appeared a few times. This rearrangement joins TRBV7-9 to TRBJ2-7, with a weak D call TRBD2 (6 bases). The CDR3 is made up of 15 amino acids. The V gene's germline CDR1 is SEHNR and CDR2 FQNEAQ (reference sequence). V was shortened by 8 bases and J by 0 bases, with 17 bases between the two germline ends. The CDR3 nucleotides are TGTGCCAGCCCCCCGGGAGCGGGTAACTCCTACGAGCAGTACTTC. It encodes CASPPGAGNSYEQYF.

J is TRBJ2-3 and V is TRBV20-1; D unclear. V lost 3 bases, J lost 0 bases, and 4 bases lay in between. Germline V gives CDR1 DFQATT, CDR2 SNEGSKA (reference sequence). CDR3 length equals 12 residues. CDR3 residues: CSASGSTDTQYF. The CDR3 nucleotides read TGCAGTGCTAGCGGGAGCACAGATACGCAGTATTTT.

This clone is labeled as medium-sized. The chain joins TRBV6-1 to TRBJ1-6; no clear D gene. This CDR3 comprises 12 residues. V lost 6 bases and J lost 8, with 8 bases in between. Germline CDR1 and CDR2: MNHNS and SASEGT. In nucleotides, the CDR3 is TGTGCCAGCAGACACGTGGATTCACCCCTCCACTTT. It is translated as CASRHVDSPLHF.

Note on this clone: Germline is not matched at one junction end, which may reflect a read error. This same CDR3 is encoded by further DNA sequences in the sample. The CDR3 region is CASSPWRGQPQHF. The CDR3 DNA is TGTGCCAGCAGTCCGTGGAGAGGCCAGCCTCAGCATTTT. The gene calls are TRBV6-2 or TRBV6-3 and TRBJ1-5, with D uncertain. Germline-derived CDR1 and CDR2 are MNHEY and SVGEGT. The CDR3 runs 13 residues.

This clone is medium-sized by share. This chain uses TRBV4-1 with TRBJ1-2; no definite D call. Trimming removed 3 bases at V and 5 bases at J, with 4 bases between. This CDR3 has 11 residues. The germline CDR1 and CDR2 sequences are MGHRA and YSYEKL. The CDR3 nucleotides read TGCGCCAGCAGCCAGTCTTATGGCTACACCTTC. Encoded protein: CASSQSYGYTF.

This clone is judged medium-sized. This chain joins TRBV9 and TRBJ2-1, with 9 nucleotides matching TRBD1. V lost 2 bases and J lost 6; bases outside the gene matches: 6. The germline V gene has CDR1 SGDLS and CDR2 YYNGEE. The CDR3 runs 15 residues. For the CDR3, the DNA is TGTGCCAGCAGCGTCCGGGACAGGGTCTTCAATGAGCAGTTCTTC. This codes for CASSVRDRVFNEQFF.

This clone was seen at least ten times. The V gene is TRBV28, the J gene TRBJ1-2; TRBD1 aligns across 7 bases. The CDR3 sequence is 14 residues long. V gave up 4 bases and J gave up 4 bases; unmatched junction bases: 6. From germline, CDR1 is MDHEN and CDR2 SYDVKM. CDR3 sequence: CASSSDRKIYGYTF. The CDR3 nucleotides are TGTGCCAGCAGTTCGGACAGGAAAATCTATGGCTACACCTTC.

This clone is medium-sized within its sample. J is TRBJ1-6 and V is TRBV20-1; D gene ambiguous. Germline V gene sequence: CDR1 DFQATT, CDR2 SNEGSKA (reference sequence). The CDR3 totals 17 residues. With 0 bases removed from V and 0 bases from J, the gap between germline ends came to 12 bases. The CDR3 DNA is TGCAGTGCTAGAGATGTTGCCATGAGCTCCTATAATTCACCCCTCCACTTT. Amino acid sequence: CSARDVAMSSYNSPLHF.

By share, this clone counts as large. The V and J genes are TRBV5-1 and TRBJ2-7; D is undetermined. Germline CDR1 SGHRS, CDR2 YFSETQ. Trimming took off 4 bases at V and 0 bases at J, with 5 bases between the two ends. This CDR3 contains 12 residues. The CDR3 DNA sequence: TGCGCCAGCAGCCTCCCCTCCTACGAGCAGTACTTC. This encodes CASSLPSYEQYF. Supplemented by reference TRBV5-1 and TRBJ2-7, the full variable domain reads KAGVTQTPRYLIKTRGQQVTLSCSPISGHRSVSWYQQTPGQGLQFLFEYFSETQRNKGNFPGRFSGRQFSNSRSEMNVSTLELGDSALYLCASSLPSYEQYFGPGTRLTVT.

The chain combines TRBV20-1 with TRBJ2-3; D remains unclear. The CDR3 extends over 15 amino acids. The V gene's germline CDR1 is DFQATT and CDR2 SNEGSKA (reference sequence). The V gene lost 2 bases and the J gene lost 2 bases, with 14 bases spanning the gap. CDR3 DNA sequence: TGCAGTGCTAGACCGGGTCGCCCATCCACAGATACGCAGTATTTT. This translates into CSARPGRPSTDTQYF.

CDR3 in amino acids: CASSQSGQGIYGYTF. The CDR3 DNA is TGTGCCAGCAGCCAAAGCGGACAGGGCATCTATGGCTACACCTTC. This rearrangement joins TRBV4-2 to TRBJ1-2; 8 bases line up with TRBD1. Germline V lookup: CDR1 LGHNA, CDR2 YNFKEQ. The CDR3 spans 15 residues. Unmatched junction bases numbered 6, after V lost 2 bases and J lost 4 bases.

CDR3 sequence reads: CASSEAGVSYEQYF. The CDR3 DNA is TGCGCCAGCAGCGAAGCAGGAGTATCCTACGAGCAGTACTTC. V usage is TRBV5-1 and J usage is TRBJ2-7; D not certain. Per the germline V gene, CDR1 is SGHRS and CDR2 is YFSETQ. Trimming shortened V by 4 bases and J by 1 base, and 12 bases separated the two germline ends. This CDR3 has 14 residues.

This clone was seen a few times. The V call is TRBV6-1, the J call TRBJ2-7; 13 bases line up with TRBD2. The CDR3 runs to 15 residues. The germline V gene encodes CDR1 MNHNS and CDR2 SASEGT. With 6 bases clipped from V and 3 bases from J, the junction kept 5 bases outside the gene matches. This CDR3 reads CASRPGTSGIYEQYV. CDR3 nucleotides: TGTGCCAGCAGACCCGGGACTAGCGGGATCTACGAGCAGTACGTC.

This chain uses TRBV6-2 or TRBV6-3 with TRBJ2-3, with D tentatively TRBD2 (6 bases). V was cut by 9 bases and J by 1 base, with 11 bases left in between. The CDR3 is made up of 13 amino acids. Germline V gene sequence: CDR1 MNHEY, CDR2 SVGEGT. The CDR3 DNA sequence: TGTGCCAGGTCGGCTAGCGGCACAGATACGCAGTATTTT. Amino acids: CARSASGTDTQYF.